One and the same sample provided the 8 T cell receptor beta chains below, sequenced in a study of blood T cell repertoires in COVID-19. Data came from immunoSEQ multiplex PCR; TCRdb stores just in-frame clones and leaves some out. The data show 98,000 or so clones, 75% to 90% seen once. The sequenced material came from peripheral blood. These receptors were obtained from a man aged 45 to 65 with acute or convalescent COVID-19.

This clone was found a few times. The V and J genes are TRBV6-7 and TRBJ2-1, with D tentatively TRBD2 (6 bases). TRBV6-7 is known as an ORF, though its function is uncertain. V lost 10 bases to trimming and J lost 3 bases, with 19 bases between them. CDR3 length: 15 amino acids. The CDR3 DNA reads as TGTGCCACCCTCGCCGGGAGTAGCGGCTACAATGAGCAGTTCTTC. It specifies CATLAGSSGYNEQFF.

V gene TRBV6-1 combines with J gene TRBJ1-1; 12 nucleotides line up with TRBD1. The length of the CDR3 is 18 residues. The trim removed 5 bases at V and 5 bases at J, leaving 15 bases unmatched. Germline CDR1 and CDR2: MNHNS and SASEGT. As DNA, the CDR3 is TGTGCCAGCAGTAAAGACCGCGGGGACAGGGGGCTGGGGACTGAAGCTTTCTTT. Residues: CASSKDRGDRGLGTEAFF.

The chain couples TRBV12-5 to TRBJ2-1; 7 bases map to TRBD2. The CDR3 totals 17 residues. CDR1 and CDR2 (germline): LGHNT, FRNRAP. V lost 2 bases and J lost 0; bases outside the gene matches: 7. CDR3 region: CASGLKPLATSYNEQFF. The CDR3 bases are TGTGCTAGTGGTTTGAAACCACTAGCGACCTCCTACAATGAGCAGTTCTTC.

This sequence joins TRBV27 and TRBJ2-1, with a weak D call TRBD1 (6 bases). Germline assignment: CDR1 MNHEY and CDR2 SMNVEV (reference sequence). Trimming shortened V by 5 bases and J by 6 bases, and 14 bases separated the two germline ends. This CDR3 contains 14 residues. CDR3 loop: CASSALTGFNEQFF. In nucleotides, the CDR3 is TGTGCCAGCAGTGCGTTAACAGGGTTCAATGAGCAGTTCTTC.

The chain joins TRBV14 to TRBJ1-2; the D is unclear. Trimming stripped 0 bases from V and 8 bases from J, with 4 bases between. The germline CDR1 and CDR2 sequences are SGHDN and FVKESK. CDR3 size: 11 residues. The CDR3 nucleotides are TGTGCCAGCAGCCAAGAGGGCGGCTACACCTTC. As protein: CASSQEGGYTF.

This clone occurred a few times. The chain employs TRBV11-3 and TRBJ2-2; 9 bases map to TRBD2. This CDR3 has 16 amino acids. CDR1 is SGHNT, CDR2 YENEEA, per germline. V trimming: 3 bases; J trimming: 3 bases; junction bases outside the gene matches: 5. CDR3 sequence: CASSFIAGADTGELFF. The CDR3 nucleotides read TGTGCCAGCAGCTTCATAGCGGGAGCGGACACCGGGGAGCTGTTTTTT.

V gene TRBV7-6 combines with J gene TRBJ2-1, with TRBD1 matching 10 bases. Per germline, CDR1 SGHVS and CDR2 FNYEAQ. The V and J ends lost 1 base and 4 bases, in that order; junction bases with no gene match: 1. This CDR3 region has 15 residues. CDR3 loop: CASSLVGQGYNEQFF. The CDR3 DNA reads as TGTGCCAGCAGCTTAGTGGGACAGGGGTACAATGAGCAGTTCTTC.

This clone was seen once. This chain uses TRBV9 with TRBJ2-1; D is unclear. The ends were cut back, 1 base at V and 0 bases at J, with 11 bases in the middle. CDR1 and CDR2 (germline): SGDLS, YYNGEE. The CDR3 extends over 16 amino acids. This CDR3 reads CASSVQSGFSYNEQFF. CDR3 in DNA: TGTGCCAGCAGCGTACAGTCTGGCTTCTCCTACAATGAGCAGTTCTTC.